A single sample gave rise to the 18 T cell receptor beta chains below, sequenced in a study of shared clonotypes between healthy human individuals. Sequencing used immunoSEQ multiplex PCR; TCRdb keeps in-frame clones, though not all of them. Of about 490,000 clones listed, approximately 82% are singletons. The sequencing sample was made of PBMCs. The source is a woman aged 40 to 49 in good health. Some clones in this sample may be carry-over from other donors' samples.

The chain's CDR3 is CASSLVFRGMQFF. CDR3 DNA sequence: TGTGCCAGCAGCTTAGTGTTTAGGGGCATGCAGTTCTTC. The rearrangement links TRBV13 to TRBJ2-1, with D possibly matching TRBD1 (5 bases). Germline V lookup: CDR1 PRHDT, CDR2 FYEKMQ (reference sequence). This CDR3 spans 13 amino acids. The ends were cut back, 1 base at V and 12 bases at J, with 13 bases in the middle. The whole variable domain, remainder taken from reference TRBV13 and TRBJ2-1, is AAGVIQSPRHLIKEKRETATLKCYPIPRHDTVYWYQQGPGQDPQFLISFYEKMQSDKGSIPDRFSAQQFSDYHSELNMSSLELGDSALYFCASSLVFRGMQFFGPGTRLTVL.

The sample holds one count of this clone. The V call is TRBV19, the J call TRBJ2-5; D possibly corresponds to TRBD1 (5 bases). The V end lost 5 bases, the J end lost 2 bases, and 9 bases lay between the germline ends. The CDR3 has 13 amino acids. CDR1 is LNHDA and CDR2 is SQIVND in the germline V gene (reference sequence). The CDR3 DNA reads TGTGCCAGTAGTGTGGACATACAAGAGACCCAGTACTTC. Translated: CASSVDIQETQYF.

This clone is a singleton in its sample. The rearrangement links TRBV7-2 to TRBJ2-7; 7 nucleotides agree with TRBD1. Trimming removed 8 bases from V and 3 bases from J; junction bases left unmatched: 7. From germline, CDR1 is SGHTA and CDR2 FQGNSA. The CDR3 extends over 13 amino acids. In DNA form, the CDR3 reads TGTGCCAGCTCCGGGACAGCCTTCTACGAGCAGTACTTC. Its protein product is CASSGTAFYEQYF. The full variable domain, its missing parts supplied by reference TRBV7-2 and TRBJ2-7, is GAGVSQSPSNKVTEKGKDVELRCDPISGHTALYWYRQSLGQGLEFLIYFQGNSAPDKSGLPSDRFSAERTGGSVSTLTIQRTQQEDSAVYLCASSGTAFYEQYFGPGTRLTVT.

This chain connects TRBV7-3 to TRBJ2-3; possible D gene TRBD1, 5 bases. Germline V gene data show CDR1 as SGHTA and CDR2 as FQGTGA. The CDR3 length is 15 residues. Between the trimmed V and J ends, which lost 5 bases and 6 bases, there was a span of 18 bases. CDR3 DNA sequence: TGTGCCAGCAGCCGTGGGGCAGGGTTTACCGATACGCAGTATTTT. Protein product: CASSRGAGFTDTQYF.

The genes are TRBV5-4 and TRBJ1-1, with D uncertain. This CDR3 region has 12 residues. V lost 4 bases to trimming and J lost 5 bases, with 9 bases between them. The V gene's germline CDR1 is SGHNT and CDR2 YYREEE (reference sequence). The CDR3: CASSARGTEAFF. CDR3 nucleotide sequence: TGTGCCAGCAGCGCTCGAGGGACTGAAGCTTTCTTT.

This clone is a singleton in its sample. Other DNA sequences in the sample encode the same CDR3. CDR3 DNA: TGTGCCAGCAGTTTACCCGGGACAGGCTCCTACGAGCAGTACTTC. Translating gives CASSLPGTGSYEQYF. The chain joins TRBV28 to TRBJ2-7; TRBD1 agrees at 8 bases. The germline CDR1 and CDR2 sequences are MDHEN and SYDVKM. J was trimmed by 0 bases and V by 2 bases; bases with no gene match: 3. The CDR3 covers 15 residues.

This rearrangement joins TRBV7-2 to TRBJ2-7; the match to TRBD2 covers 8 bases. The CDR3 covers 15 residues. V trimming: 6 bases; J trimming: 0 bases; junction bases outside the gene matches: 7. Looked up from germline, CDR1 is SGHTA and CDR2 is FQGNSA. As DNA, the CDR3 is TGTGCCAGCAGTTTGAGCGGGAGCCCCTCCTACGAGCAGTACTTC. Protein sequence: CASSLSGSPSYEQYF.

The rearrangement uses TRBV11-2 and TRBJ2-3; 7 bases are shared with TRBD2. CDR3 length: 16 amino acids. CDR1 is SGHAT, CDR2 FQNNGV, per germline. The ends lost 3 bases at V and 1 base at J; junction bases unmatched: 7. CDR3 protein: CASSFGGGRGTDTQYF. Written as DNA, the CDR3 is TGTGCCAGCAGCTTCGGTGGCGGGAGAGGCACAGATACGCAGTATTTT.

This chain connects TRBV28 to TRBJ2-7, with a tentative D call TRBD1 (6 bases). V dropped 3 bases and J dropped 4 bases, with 10 bases sitting between them. The CDR3 totals 13 residues. Germline V lookup: CDR1 MDHEN, CDR2 SYDVKM. CDR3 coding DNA: TGTGCCAGCAGTTTGGTACAGGGTTACGAGCAGTACTTC. Amino acids: CASSLVQGYEQYF.

This chain uses TRBV28 with TRBJ1-5; 8 bases align to TRBD1. The V gene's germline CDR1 is MDHEN and CDR2 SYDVKM. With V trimmed by 5 bases and J by 6 bases, 6 bases remained unmatched. The CDR3 contains 14 residues. CDR3 nucleotide sequence: TGTGCCAGCAGTCAGACAGGGGAAAGTCAGCCCCAGCATTTT. This codes for CASSQTGESQPQHF.

This clone was seen repeatedly, ten times or more. The chain carries TRBV27 and TRBJ2-5; D is unclear. Germline lookup yields CDR1 MNHEY and CDR2 SMNVEV (reference sequence). This CDR3 contains 13 residues. V was trimmed by 3 bases and J by 4 bases, leaving 9 bases between them. The CDR3 coding sequence is TGTGCCAGCAGTTTCTCCGCCCGAGAGACCCAGTACTTC. It is translated as CASSFSARETQYF.

This chain uses TRBV10-3 with TRBJ2-7; D is undetermined. V dropped 2 bases and J dropped 3 bases, with 2 bases sitting between them. There are 11 residues in the CDR3. The V gene's germline CDR1 is ENHRY and CDR2 SYGVKD. The CDR3 nucleotides are TGTGCCATCAGTGAGCTCTACGAGCAGTACTTC. Protein sequence: CAISELYEQYF.

The chain links TRBV11-2 to TRBJ2-2, with 9 bases matching TRBD2. V shed 6 bases and J 7 bases; nucleotides not matched to a gene: 9. Germline V gives CDR1 SGHAT, CDR2 FQNNGV. The CDR3 spans 15 residues. In nucleotides, the CDR3 is TGTGCCAGCAGTACGGCAGCGGGAGGTGACGGGGAGCTGTTTTTT. Encoded protein: CASSTAAGGDGELFF.

This chain uses TRBV28 with TRBJ2-5, with TRBD2 identical over 11 bases. Germline CDR1 is MDHEN and CDR2 is SYDVKM. The trim removed 8 bases at V and 5 bases at J, leaving 7 bases unmatched. This CDR3 region has 14 residues. The CDR3 sequence is CASAPSGRIETQYF. CDR3 in DNA: TGTGCCAGCGCCCCTAGCGGGAGGATTGAGACCCAGTACTTC. The complete variable domain, with remaining parts taken from reference TRBV28 and TRBJ2-5, reads DVKVTQSSRYLVKRTGEKVFLECVQDMDHENMFWYRQDPGLGLRLIYFSYDVKMKEKGDIPEGYSVSREKKERFSLILESASTNQTSMYLCASAPSGRIETQYFGPGTRLLVL.

The rearrangement links TRBV7-9 to TRBJ1-5; TRBD1 matches at 8 bases. J lost 7 bases, V lost 5 bases, and 7 bases had no gene match. Germline assignment: CDR1 SEHNR and CDR2 FQNEAQ (reference sequence). The length of the CDR3 is 14 residues. The CDR3: CASSLGQGWQPQHF. The DNA of the CDR3 is TGTGCCAGCAGCCTAGGACAGGGCTGGCAGCCCCAGCATTTT.

The gene calls are TRBV19 and TRBJ1-5; weak D call: TRBD1 (5 bases). Germline CDR1 LNHDA, CDR2 SQIVND (reference sequence). V lost 6 bases and J 13 bases, leaving 19 bases between the germline ends. The CDR3 is 13 amino acids. CDR3 DNA sequence: TGTGCCAGTAGGCGAGGACGAGGGACGGGTCAGCATTTT. It specifies CASRRGRGTGQHF.

The chain recombines TRBV2 with TRBJ2-7; D is unresolved. The CDR3 consists of 12 residues. V was cut by 2 bases and J by 6 bases, with 8 bases left in between. Germline V CDR1 and CDR2: SNHLY, FYNNEI. The DNA of the CDR3 is TGTGCCAGCAGTGAACTCCCGGCCGAGCAGTACTTC. Translated: CASSELPAEQYF.

This chain links TRBV2 with TRBJ2-7, with 7 positions matching TRBD1. V was pared by 6 bases and J by 2 bases, with 10 bases of the junction left unmatched. The germline V gene has CDR1 SNHLY and CDR2 FYNNEI. This CDR3 is 15 amino acids long. The chain's CDR3 is CASSALQGPAYEQYF. The CDR3 DNA reads TGTGCCAGCAGCGCCCTACAGGGGCCTGCCTACGAGCAGTACTTC.